One and the same sample provided the 13 T cell receptor beta chains below, sequenced in a study of T cells after yellow fever vaccination. TCRdb analysed the 5' RACE reads with MiXCR anew, one entry per CDR3 protein. This table has some 390,000 distinct CDR3 sequences, under 20% appearing once. Specimen: PBMCs, collected before the yellow fever booster vaccination. These receptors were collected from a man in his late teens or twenties who received the YFV17D yellow fever vaccine.

The chain uses TRBV20-1 and TRBJ1-2, with D unclear. The CDR3 is 14 amino acids. The germline gives CDR1 DFQATT, CDR2 SNEGSKA (reference sequence). Trimming stripped 1 base from V and 0 bases from J, with 9 bases between. CDR3 sequence reads: CSARGHTTNYGYTF. CDR3 in DNA: TGCAGTGCTAGAGGGCATACTACTAACTATGGCTACACCTTC.

The chain carries TRBV6-5 and TRBJ2-5; TRBD2 might be the D (7 bases). The V gene lost 7 bases and the J gene lost 4 bases, with 19 bases spanning the gap. The CDR3 has 15 amino acids. CDR1 is MNHEY, CDR2 SVGAGI, per germline. This CDR3 is CASNTLSGGRETQYF. CDR3 bases: TGTGCCAGCAACACTCTATCGGGGGGCAGAGAGACCCAGTACTTC.

This clonotype was detected ten times or more. Here the CDR3 reads CASSPSRGRSPNEQFF. CDR3 sequence (DNA): TGCGCCAGCAGCCCAAGTCGGGGAAGGTCCCCCAATGAGCAGTTCTTC. This rearrangement joins TRBV5-1 to TRBJ2-1, with D possibly matching TRBD2 (5 bases). The germline V and J ends were trimmed by 4 bases and 6 bases, with 20 bases remaining between them. This CDR3 spans 16 amino acids. In germline, CDR1 is SGHRS, CDR2 YFSETQ.

This clonotype has at least ten counts. The J gene is TRBJ1-2, the V gene TRBV7-3, with D uncertain. The CDR3 is 15 residues long. The germline gives CDR1 SGHTA, CDR2 FQGTGA. V dropped 5 bases and J dropped 6 bases, with 19 bases sitting between them. The CDR3 protein is CASSLVAGIDHGYTF. The DNA for the CDR3 is TGTGCCAGCAGCCTCGTGGCTGGGATTGATCATGGCTACACCTTC.

This chain uses TRBV3-1 with TRBJ1-2; no clear D gene. This CDR3 is 13 amino acids long. CDR1 and CDR2 from the germline V gene are LGHDT and YNNKEL (reference sequence). The ends were cut back, 0 bases at V and 7 bases at J, with 9 bases in the middle. CDR3 loop: CASSQDRAAGYTF. The CDR3 DNA reads as TGTGCCAGCAGCCAAGATCGGGCGGCTGGCTACACCTTC.

This sequence joins TRBV18 and TRBJ2-7; D remains ambiguous. In germline, CDR1 is KGHSH, CDR2 LQKENI. V was shortened by 2 bases and J by 3 bases, with 8 bases between the two germline ends. CDR3 length: 13 amino acids. The CDR3 region has the DNA TGTGCCAGCTCACCAGCCTCGTACTACGAGCAGTACGTC. Translation: CASSPASYYEQYV.

This clonotype was counted only a few times. This rearrangement joins TRBV7-9 to TRBJ2-5, with 9 bases aligning to TRBD1. The CDR3 spans 15 residues. Trimming at V came to 4 bases and at J to 5 bases, leaving 8 bases not matched to a gene. CDR1 SEHNR and CDR2 FQNEAQ come from the germline V gene (reference sequence). CDR3: CASSSWDRAEETQYF. DNA of the CDR3: TGTGCCAGCAGCTCATGGGACAGGGCCGAGGAGACCCAGTACTTC.

The genes are TRBV3-1 and TRBJ1-4, with D perhaps matching TRBD1 (5 bases). The ends were cut back, 4 bases at V and 1 base at J, with 7 bases in the middle. Per germline, CDR1 LGHDT and CDR2 YNNKEL (reference sequence). The CDR3 has 14 residues. The CDR3 sequence: CASSRRVTNEKLFF. The CDR3 nucleotides read TGTGCCAGCAGCCGCAGGGTAACTAATGAAAAACTGTTTTTT.

This clonotype was recorded a few times. V usage is TRBV27 and J usage is TRBJ1-4, with a tentative D call TRBD1 (6 bases). Trimming took 2 bases from V and 8 from J, leaving 12 bases between them. The CDR3 covers 14 residues. Per the germline V gene, CDR1 is MNHEY and CDR2 is SMNVEV (reference sequence). CDR3 loop: CASSLRGAGEKLFF. CDR3 in DNA: TGTGCCAGCAGTTTAAGGGGGGCCGGCGAAAAACTGTTTTTT.

The chain recombines TRBV12-5 with TRBJ2-2; TRBD1 matches 9 bases. CDR1 is LGHNT, CDR2 FRNRAP, per germline. This CDR3 is built from 16 residues. J gave up 2 bases and V 4 bases, and 5 bases lay outside the gene matches. DNA for the CDR3: TGTGCTAGTGGTTACACAGGGGGCTCAAACACCGGGGAGCTGTTTTTT. Its translation is CASGYTGGSNTGELFF.

This clonotype was observed at least ten times. This chain joins TRBV27 and TRBJ2-1; 8 bases are a match to TRBD2. The germline V gene has CDR1 MNHEY and CDR2 SMNVEV (reference sequence). The CDR3 is 15 amino acids. The V segment lost 8 bases and the J segment 7 bases; nucleotides outside the gene matches: 13. The CDR3, as DNA: TGTGCCAGCTCGGCCCTGGCGGGGGGTGGTAATGAGCAGTTCTTC. Its translation is CASSALAGGGNEQFF.

This chain uses TRBV4-1 with TRBJ2-5; D is perhaps TRBD1 or TRBD2 (5 bases each). The germline V gene has CDR1 MGHRA and CDR2 YSYEKL. This CDR3 has 15 residues. V lost 2 bases to trimming and J lost 4 bases, with 14 bases between them. CDR3 protein: CASSQLGLQGETQYF. The CDR3 nucleotides read TGCGCCAGCAGCCAACTCGGACTGCAGGGAGAGACCCAGTACTTC.

V gene TRBV5-6 combines with J gene TRBJ2-5; 7 bases fit TRBD1. The CDR3 spans 15 residues. Germline CDR1 and CDR2: SGHDT and YYEEEE. After removal of 5 bases from V and 0 bases from J, the junction contained 7 bases not matched to a gene. In nucleotides, the CDR3 is TGTGCCAGCAGGAACGCTGACAGGGACCAAGAGACCCAGTACTTC. Protein: CASRNADRDQETQYF.